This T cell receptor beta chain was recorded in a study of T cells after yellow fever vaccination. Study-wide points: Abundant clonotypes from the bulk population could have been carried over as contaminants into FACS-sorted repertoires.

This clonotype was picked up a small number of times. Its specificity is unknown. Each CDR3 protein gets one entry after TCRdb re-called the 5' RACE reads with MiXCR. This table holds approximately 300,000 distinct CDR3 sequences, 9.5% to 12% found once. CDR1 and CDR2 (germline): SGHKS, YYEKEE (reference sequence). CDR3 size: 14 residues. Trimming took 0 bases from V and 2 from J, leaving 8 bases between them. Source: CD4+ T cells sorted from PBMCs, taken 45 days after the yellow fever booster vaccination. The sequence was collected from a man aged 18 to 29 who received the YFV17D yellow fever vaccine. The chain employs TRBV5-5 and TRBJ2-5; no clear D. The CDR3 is CASSLEWGQETQYF. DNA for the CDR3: TGTGCCAGCAGCTTGGAATGGGGACAAGAGACCCAGTACTTC.